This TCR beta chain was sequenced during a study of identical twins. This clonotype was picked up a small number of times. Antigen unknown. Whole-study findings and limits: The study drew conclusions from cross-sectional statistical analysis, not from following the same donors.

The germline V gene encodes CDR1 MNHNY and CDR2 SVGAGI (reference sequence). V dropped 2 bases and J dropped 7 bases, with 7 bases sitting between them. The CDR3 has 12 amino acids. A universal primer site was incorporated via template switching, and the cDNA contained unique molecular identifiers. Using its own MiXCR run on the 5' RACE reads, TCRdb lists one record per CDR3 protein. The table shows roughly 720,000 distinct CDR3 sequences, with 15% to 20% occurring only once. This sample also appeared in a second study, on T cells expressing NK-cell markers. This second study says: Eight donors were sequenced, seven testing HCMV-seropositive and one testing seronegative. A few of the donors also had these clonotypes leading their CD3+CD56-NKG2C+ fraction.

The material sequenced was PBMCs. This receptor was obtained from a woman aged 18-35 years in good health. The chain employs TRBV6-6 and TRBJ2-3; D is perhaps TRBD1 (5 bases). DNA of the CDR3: TGTGCCAGCAGTTACCCAGGGAATACGCAGTATTTT. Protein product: CASSYPGNTQYF.